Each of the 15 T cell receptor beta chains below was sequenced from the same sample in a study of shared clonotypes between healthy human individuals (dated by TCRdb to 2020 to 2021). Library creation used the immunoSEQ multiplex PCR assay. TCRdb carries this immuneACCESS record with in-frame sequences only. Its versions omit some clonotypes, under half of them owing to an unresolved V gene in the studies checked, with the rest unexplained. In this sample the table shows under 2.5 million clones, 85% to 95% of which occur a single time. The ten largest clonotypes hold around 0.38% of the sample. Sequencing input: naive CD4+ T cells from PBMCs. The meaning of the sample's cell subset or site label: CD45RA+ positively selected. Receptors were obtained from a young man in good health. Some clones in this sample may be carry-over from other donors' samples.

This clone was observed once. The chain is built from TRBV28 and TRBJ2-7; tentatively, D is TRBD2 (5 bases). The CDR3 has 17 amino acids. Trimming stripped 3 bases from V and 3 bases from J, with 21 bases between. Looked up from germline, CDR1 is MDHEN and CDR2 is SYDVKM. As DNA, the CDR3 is TGTGCCAGCAGTTTTTCCTTCGGGGTCAGAACGCTCTACGAGCAGTACTTC. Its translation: CASSFSFGVRTLYEQYF.

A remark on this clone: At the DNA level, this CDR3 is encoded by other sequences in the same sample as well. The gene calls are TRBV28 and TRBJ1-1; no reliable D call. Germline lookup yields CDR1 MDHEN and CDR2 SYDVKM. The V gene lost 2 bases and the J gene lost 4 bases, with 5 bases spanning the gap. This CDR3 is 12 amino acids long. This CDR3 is CASSLLFTEAFF. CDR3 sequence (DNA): TGTGCCAGCAGTTTACTATTCACTGAAGCTTTCTTT.

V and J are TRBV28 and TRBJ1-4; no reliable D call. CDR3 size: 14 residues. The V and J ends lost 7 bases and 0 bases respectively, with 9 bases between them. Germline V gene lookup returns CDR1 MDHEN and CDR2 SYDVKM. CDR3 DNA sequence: TGTGCCAGCAACGAGCGTGCAACTAATGAAAAACTGTTTTTT. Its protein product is CASNERATNEKLFF.

CDR3 bases: TGTGCCAGCAGCTTAGCTAGGCAGGCCGGACATGGCTACACCTTC. The encoded protein is CASSLARQAGHGYTF. The chain recombines TRBV7-2 with TRBJ1-2; no clear D gene. The V and J ends lost 0 bases and 6 bases respectively, with 14 bases between them. CDR1 and CDR2 from the germline V gene are SGHTA and FQGNSA. The CDR3 length is 15 residues. The full variable domain, its missing parts supplied by reference TRBV7-2 and TRBJ1-2, is GAGVSQSPSNKVTEKGKDVELRCDPISGHTALYWYRQSLGQGLEFLIYFQGNSAPDKSGLPSDRFSAERTGGSVSTLTIQRTQQEDSAVYLCASSLARQAGHGYTFGSGTRLTVV.

CDR3: CASSSGFQPQHF. The CDR3 nucleotides read TGTGCCAGCAGTTCGGGATTTCAGCCCCAGCATTTT. This chain links TRBV6-5 with TRBJ1-5, with D unclear. Germline CDR1 reads MNHEY; CDR2 reads SVGAGI. V lost 4 bases to trimming and J lost 6 bases, with 7 bases between them. The CDR3 runs 12 residues.

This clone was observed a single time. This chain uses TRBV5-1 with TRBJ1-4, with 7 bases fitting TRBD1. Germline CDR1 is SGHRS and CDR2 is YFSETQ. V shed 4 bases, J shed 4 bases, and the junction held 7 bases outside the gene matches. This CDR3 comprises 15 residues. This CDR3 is CASSRTGTDNEKLFF. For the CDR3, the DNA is TGCGCCAGCAGCAGAACCGGGACAGATAATGAAAAACTGTTTTTT.

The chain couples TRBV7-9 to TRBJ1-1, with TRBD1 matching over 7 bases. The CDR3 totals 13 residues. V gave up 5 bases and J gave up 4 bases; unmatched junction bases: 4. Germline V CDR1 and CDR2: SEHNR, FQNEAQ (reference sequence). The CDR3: CASSPSGGTEAFF. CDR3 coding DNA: TGTGCCAGCAGCCCCTCAGGGGGCACTGAAGCTTTCTTT.

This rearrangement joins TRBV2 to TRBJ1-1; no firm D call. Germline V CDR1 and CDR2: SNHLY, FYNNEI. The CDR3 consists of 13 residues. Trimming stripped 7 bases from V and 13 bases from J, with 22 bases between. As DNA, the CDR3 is TGTGCCAGCACCTTATTGACGGGCGGACGGGGTTTCTTT. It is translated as CASTLLTGGRGFF.

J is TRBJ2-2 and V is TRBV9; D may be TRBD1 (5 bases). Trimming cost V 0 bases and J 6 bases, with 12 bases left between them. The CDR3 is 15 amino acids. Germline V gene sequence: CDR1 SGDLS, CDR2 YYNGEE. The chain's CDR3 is CASSVDPSGPGELFF. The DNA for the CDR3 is TGTGCCAGCAGCGTAGACCCCTCAGGGCCCGGGGAGCTGTTTTTT.

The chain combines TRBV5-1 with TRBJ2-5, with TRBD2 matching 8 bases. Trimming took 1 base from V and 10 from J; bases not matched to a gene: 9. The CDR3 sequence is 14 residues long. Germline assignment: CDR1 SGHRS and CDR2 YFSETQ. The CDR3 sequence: CASSLSGPRGGQYF. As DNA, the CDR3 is TGCGCCAGCAGCTTGTCGGGGCCCCGGGGGGGCCAGTACTTC.

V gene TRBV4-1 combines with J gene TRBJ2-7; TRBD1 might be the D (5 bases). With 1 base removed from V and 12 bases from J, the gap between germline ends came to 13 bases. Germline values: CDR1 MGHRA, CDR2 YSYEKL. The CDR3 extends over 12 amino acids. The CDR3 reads CASSQVGLVPYF. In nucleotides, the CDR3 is TGCGCCAGCAGCCAAGTGGGGCTAGTCCCGTACTTC.

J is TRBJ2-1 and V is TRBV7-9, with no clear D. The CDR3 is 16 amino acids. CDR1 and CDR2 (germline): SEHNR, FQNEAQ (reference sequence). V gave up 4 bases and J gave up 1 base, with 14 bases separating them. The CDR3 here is CASSSPTANSYNEQFF. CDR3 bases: TGTGCCAGCAGCTCACCGACTGCTAATTCCTACAATGAGCAGTTCTTC.

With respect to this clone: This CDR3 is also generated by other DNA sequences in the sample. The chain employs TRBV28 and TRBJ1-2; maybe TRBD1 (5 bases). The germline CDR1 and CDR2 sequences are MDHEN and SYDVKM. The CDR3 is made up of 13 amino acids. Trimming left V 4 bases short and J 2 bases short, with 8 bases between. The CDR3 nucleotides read TGTGCCAGCAGTTCCCAGGGAAACTATGGCTACACCTTC. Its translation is CASSSQGNYGYTF.

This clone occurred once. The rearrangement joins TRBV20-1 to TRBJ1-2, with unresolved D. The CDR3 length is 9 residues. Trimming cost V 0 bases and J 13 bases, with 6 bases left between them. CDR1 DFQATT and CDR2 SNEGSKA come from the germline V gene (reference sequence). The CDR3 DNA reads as TGCAGTGCTAGAGATCCCCGCACCTTC. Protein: CSARDPRTF.

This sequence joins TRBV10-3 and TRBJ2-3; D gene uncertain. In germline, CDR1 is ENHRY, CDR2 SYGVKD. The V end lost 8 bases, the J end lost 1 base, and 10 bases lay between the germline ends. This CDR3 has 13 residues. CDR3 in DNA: TGTGCCATCGGTGGGGTCGGCACAGATACGCAGTATTTT. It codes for CAIGGVGTDTQYF.